This T cell receptor beta chain was identified in a study of Ad26.COV2.S vaccination and SARS-CoV-2 variants. Whole-study findings and limits: People who got the vaccine had more spike-specific TCR breadth than people who got placebo.

Method: immunoSEQ multiplex PCR; TCRdb's copy keeps in-frame clones and lacks some. The sample contains hundreds of thousands of clones, about 80% of which appear only once. Treatment given: around 19 received Ad26.COV2.S at low or high dose, single or two shots; five or six received placebo; per-sample allocation not given. All samples were drawn on day 63, counting from the first vaccine or placebo injection. To note about this clone: Antigen: not known.

The clonotype originates from a person between 18 and 65 years old who received the Ad26.COV2.S COVID-19 vaccine or a placebo. The specimen comprised peripheral blood, sampled in a trial of Ad26.COV2.S vaccine versus placebo.

The CDR3 loop reads CASILNQLSGPYF. DNA of the CDR3: TGTGCCAGCATCCTTAATCAACTCTCAGGGCCGTACTTC. The rearrangement uses TRBV6-5 and TRBJ2-7, with D possibly matching TRBD1 (5 bases). The V end lost 7 bases, the J end lost 12 bases, and 22 bases lay between the germline ends. CDR1 and CDR2 (germline): MNHEY, SVGAGI. The CDR3 spans 13 residues.